Presented here are 30 T cell receptor beta chains from one specimen sequenced in a study of blood T cell repertoires in COVID-19. Some clones are missing from TCRdb's copy, which holds only in-frame ones; the method was immunoSEQ multiplex PCR. Altogether 260,000 or so clones are present, about 83% being singletons, with the ten largest covering roughly 5%. The sequencing sample was made of peripheral blood. The receptors come from an elderly man with acute or convalescent COVID-19.

This rearrangement joins TRBV6-4 to TRBJ1-1; perhaps TRBD1 as D (5 bases). The V gene lost 6 bases and the J gene lost 3 bases, with 11 bases spanning the gap. Germline loops: CDR1 MRHNA, CDR2 SNTAGT. There are 13 residues in the CDR3. CDR3 coding DNA: TGTGCCAGCAGCTCACAAGGGGACACTGAAGCTTTCTTT. It yields the protein CASSSQGDTEAFF.

The CDR3 coding sequence is TGTGCCAGCAGCTTATCAGCGGGACAGGGTCAAGAGACCCAGTACTTC. Encoded protein: CASSLSAGQGQETQYF. The chain recombines TRBV7-9 with TRBJ2-5; 9 bases line up with TRBD1. Germline assignment: CDR1 SEHNR and CDR2 FQNEAQ (reference sequence). The J segment lost 2 bases and the V segment lost 2 bases, leaving 6 bases of the junction unmatched. The CDR3 loop spans 16 amino acids.

The gene calls are TRBV10-2 and TRBJ1-2; 11 bases fit TRBD1. V gave up 6 bases and J gave up 3 bases; unmatched junction bases: 12. The CDR3 extends over 17 amino acids. Germline-derived CDR1 and CDR2 are WSHSY and SAAADI. The CDR3 nucleotides read TGCGCCAGCAGCCCAATAATCCCGGGACAGGGGGACTATGGCTACACCTTC. Translation gives CASSPIIPGQGDYGYTF.

V is TRBV2 and J is TRBJ1-2; D gene uncertain. Trimming took 4 bases from V and 1 from J, leaving 10 bases between them. CDR3 length equals 14 residues. Germline assignment: CDR1 SNHLY and CDR2 FYNNEI. The CDR3 reads CASSVQAYNYGYTF. In DNA, the CDR3 is TGTGCCAGCAGTGTGCAGGCCTATAACTATGGCTACACCTTC.

The rearrangement links TRBV2 to TRBJ1-2; 8 positions match TRBD1. Germline CDR1 is SNHLY and CDR2 is FYNNEI. The V segment lost 7 bases and the J segment 4 bases; nucleotides outside the gene matches: 5. The CDR3 totals 13 residues. The CDR3: CASTWTGLYGYTF. The CDR3 DNA is TGTGCCAGCACGTGGACAGGGCTCTATGGCTACACCTTC.

The V and J genes are TRBV2 and TRBJ2-3; 7 positions agree with TRBD2. Looked up from germline, CDR1 is SNHLY and CDR2 is FYNNEI. The CDR3 runs 15 residues. The junction had 9 bases not matched to a gene; V was cut back by 4 bases and J by 5 bases. The CDR3 DNA reads TGTGCCAGCAGTGGAAGGGAGGGGCTGGGAGATACGCAGTATTTT. This codes for CASSGREGLGDTQYF.

The chain joins TRBV5-4 to TRBJ2-5, with 9 bases identical to TRBD2. The CDR3 loop spans 14 amino acids. J was trimmed by 4 bases and V by 6 bases; bases with no gene match: 7. Germline V gene data show CDR1 as SGHNT and CDR2 as YYREEE (reference sequence). The CDR3 reads CASTTARGGETQYF. The CDR3 nucleotides are TGTGCCAGCACCACGGCGCGGGGGGGAGAGACCCAGTACTTC.

This clone was counted a single time. The rearrangement joins TRBV18 to TRBJ1-2; D remains unclear. The ends were cut back, 0 bases at V and 2 bases at J, with 7 bases in the middle. Germline CDR1 is KGHSH and CDR2 is LQKENI. The CDR3 has 14 amino acids. The CDR3 loop is CASSPPAGNYGYTF. CDR3 in DNA: TGTGCCAGCTCACCACCCGCAGGCAACTATGGCTACACCTTC.

A single count supports this clone. The chain is built from TRBV7-3 and TRBJ1-1, with D hard to call. The V gene lost 2 bases and the J gene lost 5 bases, with 9 bases spanning the gap. Germline V gene sequence: CDR1 SGHTA, CDR2 FQGTGA. The CDR3 extends over 13 amino acids. CDR3 in DNA: TGTGCCAGCAGCTTATGGACGGGGACTGAAGCTTTCTTT. Translated: CASSLWTGTEAFF.

The V and J genes are TRBV15 and TRBJ2-5, with D maybe TRBD2 (6 bases). Germline values: CDR1 LNHNV, CDR2 YYDKDF (reference sequence). Deletions cut 3 bases from V and 5 bases from J, with 16 bases between. This CDR3 has 15 amino acids. The CDR3 DNA reads as TGTGCCACCAGCAGGACCGGGGGTAGAACCGAGACCCAGTACTTC. Amino acid sequence: CATSRTGGRTETQYF.

The CDR3, as DNA: TGTGCCAGCAGCCAAGCAGAATACTATGGCTACACCTTC. Protein product: CASSQAEYYGYTF. V usage is TRBV3-1 (or the pseudogene TRBV3-2) and J usage is TRBJ1-2; D remains unclear. The CDR3 is made up of 13 amino acids. Germline V CDR1 and CDR2: LGHDT, YNNKEL (reference sequence). With 1 base removed from V and 3 bases from J, the gap between germline ends came to 6 bases.

In its sample, this clone was seen once. J is TRBJ2-5 and V is TRBV11-2; 9 nucleotides line up with TRBD1. CDR3 size: 14 residues. Losses at the gene ends were 3 bases for V and 5 bases for J; bases not matched to a gene: 4. Per the germline V gene, CDR1 is SGHAT and CDR2 is FQNNGV. Here the CDR3 reads CASSFTGGSETQYF. The CDR3 DNA reads as TGTGCCAGCAGCTTTACAGGGGGCTCGGAGACCCAGTACTTC.

Of note for this clone: Other DNA sequences in this specimen translate into the identical CDR3. V is TRBV9 and J is TRBJ2-1; TRBD2 might be the D (6 bases). The CDR3 runs to 15 residues. Germline V lookup: CDR1 SGDLS, CDR2 YYNGEE. Trimming shortened V by 4 bases and J by 2 bases, and 13 bases separated the two germline ends. The CDR3 DNA reads TGTGCCAGCAGCCCACGGGACTGGACCTACAATGAGCAGTTCTTC. Residues: CASSPRDWTYNEQFF.

The chain joins TRBV2 to TRBJ2-7; a possible D gene is TRBD2 (6 bases). Trimming cost V 8 bases and J 9 bases, with 20 bases left between them. The CDR3 totals 13 residues. CDR1 SNHLY and CDR2 FYNNEI come from the germline V gene. This CDR3 is CASETRTTPRQYF. In DNA, the CDR3 is TGTGCCAGCGAGACTAGGACCACACCCAGGCAGTACTTC.

CDR3 protein: CASSIGQASTDTQYF. The CDR3, as DNA: TGCGCCAGCAGCATAGGACAGGCTAGCACAGATACGCAGTATTTT. This chain joins TRBV5-1 and TRBJ2-3; 7 bases match TRBD1. V shed 4 bases, J shed 0 bases, and the junction held 5 bases outside the gene matches. The CDR3 is 15 residues long. Germline V gene data show CDR1 as SGHRS and CDR2 as YFSETQ.

The chain recombines TRBV12-3 or TRBV12-4 with TRBJ1-1; 7 bases line up with TRBD1. This CDR3 has 12 residues. The J segment lost 7 bases and the V segment lost 3 bases, leaving 2 bases of the junction unmatched. The CDR3 DNA reads TGTGCCAGCAGTTTCAGACAGGGTGAAGCTTTCTTT. Translation: CASSFRQGEAFF.

The chain uses TRBV9 and TRBJ2-2; 8 positions agree with TRBD2. Germline CDR1 reads SGDLS; CDR2 reads YYNGEE. V shed 0 bases, J shed 4 bases, and the junction held 5 bases outside the gene matches. The CDR3 covers 16 residues. CDR3 nucleotides: TGTGCCAGCAGCGTAGCCAGCGGGAGTGCCACCGGGGAGCTGTTTTTT. Amino acids: CASSVASGSATGELFF.

The J gene is TRBJ2-1, the V gene TRBV18; 9 nucleotides agree with TRBD1. Germline values: CDR1 KGHSH, CDR2 LQKENI. The CDR3 consists of 15 residues. With V trimmed by 2 bases and J by 3 bases, 2 bases remained unmatched. The CDR3 protein is CASSPGTGHYNEQFF. The CDR3 bases are TGTGCCAGCTCACCAGGGACAGGGCACTACAATGAGCAGTTCTTC.

CDR3 in DNA: TGCGCCAGCAGAACATTCCAGGGGCCCCGTGGTACGCAGTATTTT. The encoded protein is CASRTFQGPRGTQYF. This chain uses TRBV5-1 with TRBJ2-3, with D possibly TRBD1 on 6 matching bases. Germline-derived CDR1 and CDR2 are SGHRS and YFSETQ. Deletions cut 5 bases from V and 8 bases from J, with 21 bases between. The CDR3 contains 15 residues. Combining the CDR3 with reference TRBV5-1 and TRBJ2-3 gives the whole variable domain KAGVTQTPRYLIKTRGQQVTLSCSPISGHRSVSWYQQTPGQGLQFLFEYFSETQRNKGNFPGRFSGRQFSNSRSEMNVSTLELGDSALYLCASRTFQGPRGTQYFGPGTRLTVL.

This clone was recorded a few times. The CDR3 sequence: CASSTGEGNSPLHF. The CDR3 bases are TGTGCCAGCAGCACGGGGGAGGGGAATTCACCCCTCCACTTT. The chain recombines TRBV7-9 with TRBJ1-6, with TRBD1 as a possible D gene (5 bases). The CDR3 runs to 14 residues. Germline V gives CDR1 SEHNR, CDR2 FQNEAQ (reference sequence). V was shortened by 5 bases and J by 7 bases, with 12 bases between the two germline ends.

This clone has a count of ten or more. The genes are TRBV11-2 and TRBJ2-3, with TRBD2 matching over 9 bases. This CDR3 region has 16 residues. V gave up 6 bases and J gave up 4 bases; unmatched junction bases: 11. The germline CDR1 and CDR2 sequences are SGHAT and FQNNGV. CDR3 residues: CASSKHFGTSPDTQYF. The CDR3 bases are TGTGCCAGCAGTAAGCACTTCGGGACTAGCCCAGATACGCAGTATTTT.

This clone was recorded at least ten times. The chain employs TRBV6-5 and TRBJ2-1; D is unclear. With 5 bases removed from V and 10 bases from J, the gap between germline ends came to 15 bases. This CDR3 contains 13 residues. Germline V gene lookup returns CDR1 MNHEY and CDR2 SVGAGI. CDR3 coding DNA: TGTGCCAGCAGTCGGCTAGACGCCCCCGAGCAGTTCTTC. This encodes CASSRLDAPEQFF.

The CDR3 sequence: CASSSLLREQYF. The CDR3 DNA sequence: TGTGCCAGCAGTTCCCTACTACGCGAGCAGTACTTC. The rearrangement uses TRBV28 and TRBJ2-7; D is undetermined. The V gene lost 4 bases and the J gene lost 6 bases, with 10 bases spanning the gap. Looked up from germline, CDR1 is MDHEN and CDR2 is SYDVKM. The CDR3 covers 12 residues.

The chain joins TRBV12-3 or TRBV12-4 to TRBJ2-2, with D possibly being TRBD2 (5 bases). Trimming removed 6 bases at V and 5 bases at J, with 7 bases between. This CDR3 is built from 12 residues. The CDR3 nucleotides are TGTGCCAGCAGCAGAGGGACCGGGGAGCTGTTTTTT. Translating it yields CASSRGTGELFF.

This clone has only one observation. The gene calls are TRBV30 and TRBJ1-2; 9 nucleotides align to TRBD1. After removal of 4 bases from V and 6 bases from J, the junction contained 9 bases not matched to a gene. This CDR3 contains 14 residues. Germline CDR1 is GTSNPN and CDR2 is SVGIG (reference sequence). The CDR3, as DNA: TGTGCCTGGAAACCCCCGGACAGGGGCAATGGCTACACCTTC. Protein product: CAWKPPDRGNGYTF.

The gene calls are TRBV4-1 and TRBJ2-5; TRBD1 matches at 8 bases. Trimming cost V 4 bases and J 5 bases; bases outside gene matches: 3. Germline values: CDR1 MGHRA, CDR2 YSYEKL. The CDR3 has 13 residues. The CDR3 region has the DNA TGCGCCAGCAGCCCGGACAGGGCGGAGACCCAGTACTTC. Translated, it gives CASSPDRAETQYF.

This chain links TRBV5-6 with TRBJ2-1, with D tentatively TRBD2 (5 bases). The V end lost 7 bases, the J end lost 8 bases, and 13 bases lay between the germline ends. The CDR3 extends over 12 amino acids. Germline CDR1 is SGHDT and CDR2 is YYEEEE. The CDR3 DNA reads as TGTGCCAGCTCGACGAGCGGCTATGAGCAGTTCTTC. Its translation: CASSTSGYEQFF.

The chain employs TRBV28 and TRBJ1-1; D call uncertain. The V end was cut by 2 bases, the J end by 2 bases, with 3 bases between. In germline, CDR1 is MDHEN, CDR2 SYDVKM. The CDR3 length is 12 residues. The CDR3 DNA sequence: TGTGCCAGCAGTTTAGTAAACACTGAAGCTTTCTTT. It codes for CASSLVNTEAFF.

The chain carries TRBV7-2 and TRBJ2-7, with TRBD2 identical over 14 bases. Germline V gene sequence: CDR1 SGHTA, CDR2 FQGNSA. Trimming cost V 1 base and J 2 bases; bases outside gene matches: 4. The CDR3 length is 17 residues. CDR3 coding DNA: TGTGCCAGCAGCTTAGGAATGGGACTAGCGGGGGCCTACGAGCAGTACTTC. This encodes CASSLGMGLAGAYEQYF.

The rearrangement joins TRBV7-8 to TRBJ2-7, with 8 bases lining up with TRBD1. CDR1 and CDR2 from the germline V gene are SGHVS and FQNEAQ. CDR3 length: 13 residues. J was trimmed by 7 bases and V by 4 bases; bases with no gene match: 6. The CDR3 sequence is CASSSGGPWEQYF. The CDR3 region has the DNA TGTGCCAGCAGCTCAGGGGGCCCTTGGGAGCAGTACTTC.